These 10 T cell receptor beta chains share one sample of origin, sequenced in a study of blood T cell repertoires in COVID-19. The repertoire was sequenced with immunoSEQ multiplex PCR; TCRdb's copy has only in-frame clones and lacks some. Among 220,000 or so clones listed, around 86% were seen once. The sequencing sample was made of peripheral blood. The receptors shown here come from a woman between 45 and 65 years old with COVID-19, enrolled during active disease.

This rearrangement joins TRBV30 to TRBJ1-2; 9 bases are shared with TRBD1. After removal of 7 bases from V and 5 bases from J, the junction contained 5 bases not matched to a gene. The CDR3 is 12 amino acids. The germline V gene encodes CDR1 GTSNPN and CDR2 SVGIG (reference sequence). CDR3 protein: CASTGGWYGYTF. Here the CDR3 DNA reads TGTGCCTCTACAGGGGGCTGGTATGGCTACACCTTC.

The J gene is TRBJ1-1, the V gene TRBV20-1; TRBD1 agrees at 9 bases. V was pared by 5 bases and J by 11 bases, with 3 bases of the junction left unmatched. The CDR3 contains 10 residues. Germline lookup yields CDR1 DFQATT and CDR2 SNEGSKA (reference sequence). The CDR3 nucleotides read TGCAGTGCTGGGGACAGGGAGGCTTTCTTT. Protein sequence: CSAGDREAFF.

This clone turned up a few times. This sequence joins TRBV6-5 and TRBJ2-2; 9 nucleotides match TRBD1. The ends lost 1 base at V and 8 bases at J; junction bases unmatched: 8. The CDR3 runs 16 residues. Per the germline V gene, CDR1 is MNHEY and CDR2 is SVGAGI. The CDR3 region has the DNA TGTGCCAGCAGTTACTGGGGACAGGGAACCTTTGGGGAGCTGTTTTTT. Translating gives CASSYWGQGTFGELFF.

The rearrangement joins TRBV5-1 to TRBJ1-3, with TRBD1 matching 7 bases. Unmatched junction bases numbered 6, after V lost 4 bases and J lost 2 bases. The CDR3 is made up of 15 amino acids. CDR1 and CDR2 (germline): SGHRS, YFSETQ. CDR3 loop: CASSPGQAAGNTIYF. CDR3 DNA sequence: TGCGCCAGCAGCCCCGGACAGGCGGCTGGAAACACCATATATTTT.

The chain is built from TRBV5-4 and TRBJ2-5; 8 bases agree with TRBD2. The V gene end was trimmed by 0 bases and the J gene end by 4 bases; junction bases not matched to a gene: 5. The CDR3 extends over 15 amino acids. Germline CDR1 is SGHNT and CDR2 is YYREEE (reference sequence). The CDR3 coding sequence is TGTGCCAGCAGCTTGGTATCGGGGGGGCCAGAGACCCAGTACTTC. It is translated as CASSLVSGGPETQYF.

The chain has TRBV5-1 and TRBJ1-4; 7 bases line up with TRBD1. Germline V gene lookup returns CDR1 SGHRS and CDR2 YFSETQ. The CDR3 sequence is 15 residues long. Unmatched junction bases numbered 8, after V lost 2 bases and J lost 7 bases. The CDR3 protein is CASSFSGTEGEKLFF. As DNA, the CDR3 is TGCGCCAGCAGCTTCTCCGGGACAGAGGGTGAAAAACTGTTTTTT.

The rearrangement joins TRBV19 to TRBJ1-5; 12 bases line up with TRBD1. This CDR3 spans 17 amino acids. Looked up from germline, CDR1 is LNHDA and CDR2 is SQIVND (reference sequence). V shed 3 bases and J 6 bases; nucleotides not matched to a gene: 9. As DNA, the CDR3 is TGTGCCAGTAGTATGGTAAGGGGGACAGGGGGCGTTCAGCCCCAGCATTTT. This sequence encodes CASSMVRGTGGVQPQHF. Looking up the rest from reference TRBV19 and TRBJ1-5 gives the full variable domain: DGGITQSPKYLFRKEGQNVTLSCEQNLNHDAMYWYRQDPGQGLRLIYYSQIVNDFQKGDIAEGYSVSREKKESFPLTVTSAQKNPTAFYLCASSMVRGTGGVQPQHFGDGTRLSIL.

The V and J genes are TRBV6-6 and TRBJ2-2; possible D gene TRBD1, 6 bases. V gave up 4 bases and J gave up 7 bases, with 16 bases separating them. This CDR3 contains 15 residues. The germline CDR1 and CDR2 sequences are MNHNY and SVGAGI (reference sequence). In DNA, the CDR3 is TGTGCCAGCAGTTTAACAGGGTCTAGGAGCGGGGAGCTGTTTTTT. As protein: CASSLTGSRSGELFF.

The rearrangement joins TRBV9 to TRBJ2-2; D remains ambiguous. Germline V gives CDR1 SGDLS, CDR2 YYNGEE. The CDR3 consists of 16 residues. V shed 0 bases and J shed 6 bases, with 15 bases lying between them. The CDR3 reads CASSVVELPRPGELFF. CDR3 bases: TGTGCCAGCAGCGTAGTTGAACTACCTCGTCCCGGGGAGCTGTTTTTT. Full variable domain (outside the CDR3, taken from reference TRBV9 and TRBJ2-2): DSGVTQTPKHLITATGQRVTLRCSPRSGDLSVYWYQQSLDQGLQFLIQYYNGEERAKGNILERFSAQQFPDLHSELNLSSLELGDSALYFCASSVVELPRPGELFFGEGSRLTVL.

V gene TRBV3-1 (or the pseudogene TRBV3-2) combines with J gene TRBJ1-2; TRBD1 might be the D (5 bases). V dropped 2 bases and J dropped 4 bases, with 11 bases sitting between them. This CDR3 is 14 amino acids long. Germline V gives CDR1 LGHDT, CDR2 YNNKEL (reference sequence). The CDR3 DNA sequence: TGTGCCAGCAGCCAAACAGGCCGAGCCTATGGCTACACCTTC. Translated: CASSQTGRAYGYTF.